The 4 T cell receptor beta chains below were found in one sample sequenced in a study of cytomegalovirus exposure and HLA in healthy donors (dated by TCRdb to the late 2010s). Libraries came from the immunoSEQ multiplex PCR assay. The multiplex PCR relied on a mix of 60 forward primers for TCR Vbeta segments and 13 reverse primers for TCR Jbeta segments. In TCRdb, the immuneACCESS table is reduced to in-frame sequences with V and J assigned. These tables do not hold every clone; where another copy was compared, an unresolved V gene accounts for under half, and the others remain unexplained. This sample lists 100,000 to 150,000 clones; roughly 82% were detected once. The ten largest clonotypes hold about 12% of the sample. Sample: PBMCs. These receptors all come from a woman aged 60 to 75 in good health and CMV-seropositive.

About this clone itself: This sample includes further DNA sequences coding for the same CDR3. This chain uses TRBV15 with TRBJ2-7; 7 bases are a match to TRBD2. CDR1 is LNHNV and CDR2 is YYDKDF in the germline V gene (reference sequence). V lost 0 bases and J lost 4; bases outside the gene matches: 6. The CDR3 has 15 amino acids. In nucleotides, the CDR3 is TGTGCCACCAGCAGAGATTCAGCGGGACCATACGAGCAGTACTTC. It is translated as CATSRDSAGPYEQYF.

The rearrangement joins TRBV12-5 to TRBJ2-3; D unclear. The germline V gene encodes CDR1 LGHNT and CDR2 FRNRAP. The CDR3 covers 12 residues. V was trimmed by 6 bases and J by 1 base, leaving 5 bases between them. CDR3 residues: CASGPGTDTQYF. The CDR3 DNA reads TGTGCTAGTGGCCCGGGCACAGATACGCAGTATTTT.

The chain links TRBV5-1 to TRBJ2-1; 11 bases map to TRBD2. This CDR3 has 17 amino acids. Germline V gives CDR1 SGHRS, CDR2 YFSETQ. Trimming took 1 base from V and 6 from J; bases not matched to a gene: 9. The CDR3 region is CASSLPASGGPGNEQFF. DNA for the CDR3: TGCGCCAGCAGCTTGCCGGCTAGCGGGGGGCCGGGCAATGAGCAGTTCTTC.

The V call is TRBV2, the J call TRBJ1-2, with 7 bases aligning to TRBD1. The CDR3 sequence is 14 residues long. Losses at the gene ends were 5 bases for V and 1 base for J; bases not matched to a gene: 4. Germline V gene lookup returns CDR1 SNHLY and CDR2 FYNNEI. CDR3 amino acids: CASSTRQGNYGYTF. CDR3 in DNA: TGTGCCAGCAGTACGAGACAGGGTAACTATGGCTACACCTTC.